Presented here are 8 T cell receptor beta chains from one specimen sequenced in a study of Ad26.COV2.S vaccination and SARS-CoV-2 variants. Clones were sequenced by immunoSEQ multiplex PCR, and TCRdb holds only the in-frame ones, with some missing. The table records 45,000 or so clones, about 83% of them present only once. This material consisted of peripheral blood, taken after recovery from COVID-19. The receptors stem from a human donor who had recovered from COVID-19.

The rearrangement joins TRBV6-5 to TRBJ1-6; D not resolved. Germline V gives CDR1 MNHEY, CDR2 SVGAGI. V was pared by 2 bases and J by 6 bases, with 5 bases between. CDR3 length equals 13 residues. The CDR3 protein is CASSYTINSPLHF. The CDR3 DNA reads TGTGCCAGCAGTTACACAATTAATTCACCCCTCCACTTT.

V usage is TRBV5-4 and J usage is TRBJ1-4, with TRBD1 as a possible D gene (5 bases). The germline V gene encodes CDR1 SGHNT and CDR2 YYREEE (reference sequence). V lost 4 bases, J lost 4 bases, and 14 bases lay in between. The CDR3 is 15 residues long. The CDR3 bases are TGTGCCAGCAGCAGAAGGGCAGGGAATAATGAAAAACTGTTTTTT. Residues: CASSRRAGNNEKLFF.

CDR3 region: CASLGADLSYEQYF. Written as DNA, the CDR3 is TGTGCCAGTTTGGGGGCGGACCTATCCTACGAGCAGTACTTC. V and J are TRBV28 and TRBJ2-7; D is possibly TRBD1 (6 bases). V was trimmed by 9 bases and J by 1 base, leaving 16 bases between them. This CDR3 has 14 residues. From germline, CDR1 is MDHEN and CDR2 SYDVKM.

The chain carries TRBV9 and TRBJ2-5, with D hard to call. Germline CDR1 SGDLS, CDR2 YYNGEE. The V end lost 3 bases, the J end lost 0 bases, and 9 bases lay between the germline ends. This CDR3 spans 14 amino acids. In DNA form, the CDR3 reads TGTGCCAGCAGCGCCACCCGGTACCAAGAGACCCAGTACTTC. This translates into CASSATRYQETQYF.

This clone has just one count. J is TRBJ2-7 and V is TRBV11-3; weak D call: TRBD2 (5 bases). This CDR3 is built from 13 residues. The V and J ends lost 4 bases and 5 bases respectively, with 12 bases between them. CDR1 SGHNT and CDR2 YENEEA come from the germline V gene. The DNA for the CDR3 is TGTGCCAGCAGCTCCGGGGTCTTTCACGAGCAGTACTTC. Translated, it gives CASSSGVFHEQYF.

The V gene is TRBV6-5, the J gene TRBJ1-2; D possibly corresponds to TRBD1 (5 bases). V dropped 8 bases and J dropped 4 bases, with 14 bases sitting between them. This CDR3 spans 13 amino acids. CDR1 MNHEY and CDR2 SVGAGI come from the germline V gene. CDR3 region: CASGAGTSYGYTF. In DNA, the CDR3 is TGTGCCAGCGGGGCCGGGACTTCCTATGGCTACACCTTC.

The chain uses TRBV30 and TRBJ1-1; D not resolved. The V and J ends lost 1 base and 8 bases respectively, with 5 bases between them. Germline V lookup: CDR1 GTSNPN, CDR2 SVGIG (reference sequence). This CDR3 is 10 amino acids long. The CDR3 sequence is CAWSGLEAFF. The CDR3 DNA is TGTGCCTGGAGTGGCCTCGAAGCTTTCTTT.

CDR3 nucleotides: TGTGCCATCTCAGGAGGCAGCTCCTACAATGAGCAGTTCTTC. Its protein product is CAISGGSSYNEQFF. This chain connects TRBV7-2 to TRBJ2-1; D is perhaps TRBD2 (5 bases). This CDR3 has 14 amino acids. Trimming left V 10 bases short and J 0 bases short, with 13 bases between. Germline CDR1 and CDR2: SGHTA and FQGNSA.